This T cell receptor (beta chain) was sequenced for a study of T cell repertoires in cytomegalovirus infection. Study conclusions and caveats: HLA-C-restricted CMV-specific TCR beta clonotypes were dominant in the ex vivo response.

TCRdb independently ran MiXCR on the reads; one entry per CDR3 protein. The repertoire holds hundreds of thousands of distinct CDR3 sequences, with 25% to 40% as singletons. This clonotype was picked up a small number of times. The target antigen is unknown. V lost 3 bases to trimming and J lost 7 bases; unmatched junction nucleotides: 3. The CDR3 runs to 14 residues. The germline CDR1 and CDR2 sequences are LNHDA and SQIVND (reference sequence). Here the sequenced sample was cultured CD8+ T cells from PBMCs, taken from culture after CMV antigen stimulation. The sequence was collected from a human donor in good health (CMV status not recorded). Some clones in this sample may be carry-over from other donors' samples. The V gene is TRBV19, the J gene TRBJ1-2; 12 nucleotides match TRBD1. In nucleotides, the CDR3 is TGTGCCAGTAGTATTTGGGACAGGGGGCTTGGCTACACCTTC. Its protein is CASSIWDRGLGYTF.